One and the same sample provided the 7 T cell receptor beta chains below, sequenced in a study of post-analysis software for immune sequencing data (dated by TCRdb to the mid-2010s). No cognate antigen is known for these TCRs. Library creation used PCR. Instrument used: Illumina HiSeq 2500. Unique molecular identifiers were incorporated into TCR beta cDNA libraries to reduce PCR and sequencing biases. TCRdb trimmed the raw reads at Q25, called clones with MiXCR and kept productive beta chains. When rows share a CDR3 protein, they turn into one entry using the most common DNA and genes. This sample has 430,000 or so distinct CDR3 sequences in its table, and approximately 38% of those were observed once. The ten biggest clones cover about 8% of the sample. Study-wide conclusions, independent of this receptor: Significantly higher frequencies in patients than in controls were found for five or six TRBV segments, including TRBV5-6, TRBV5-1 and TRBV20-1.

Specimen: blood. These receptors all stem from a girl aged 2 to 10 with multiple sclerosis.

On this clonotype: An end of the junction does not agree with germline; a read error may underlie this. This chain uses TRBV12-3 or TRBV12-4 with TRBJ1-2; no reliable D call. The CDR3 is 15 amino acids. Written as DNA, the CDR3 is TGTGCCAGCCTGCCTGGGGTTCCCCAAGTAGATGGCTGCACCTTC. Protein sequence: CASLPGVPQVDGCTF.

This clonotype was recorded a few times. The gene calls are TRBV20-1 and TRBJ1-2, with D uncertain. Germline V lookup: CDR1 DFQATT, CDR2 SNEGSKA (reference sequence). The ends were cut back, 6 bases at V and 8 bases at J, with 13 bases in the middle. The CDR3 is 11 residues long. CDR3 nucleotide sequence: TGCAGTGCCGATATGCAGCGGGGCTACACCTTC. Its protein is CSADMQRGYTF.

Note on this clonotype: At one of its ends the junction is not consistent with the germline gene, which may arise from a read error. This chain uses TRBV5-4 with TRBJ2-5; 8 positions match TRBD2. The CDR3 is 16 residues long. The germline V gene has CDR1 SGHNT and CDR2 YYREEE (reference sequence). The CDR3 bases are TGTGCCAGCGGCTTGGAGTTAGCGGGGTTGCAAGAGACCCAGTACTTC. Protein product: CASGLELAGLQETQYF.

The rearrangement uses TRBV29-1 and TRBJ2-7, with 8 positions matching TRBD1. The V gene end was trimmed by 2 bases and the J gene end by 3 bases; junction bases not matched to a gene: 3. There are 13 residues in the CDR3. Germline CDR1 SQVTM, CDR2 ANQGSEA. CDR3 sequence: CSVEQDRDYEQYF. In DNA, the CDR3 is TGCAGCGTTGAACAGGACAGGGACTACGAGCAGTACTTC.

This chain joins TRBV7-2 and TRBJ2-3; either TRBD1 or TRBD2 may supply D (5 bases each). Germline lookup yields CDR1 SGHTA and CDR2 FQGNSA. The V gene lost 3 bases and the J gene lost 0 bases, with 16 bases spanning the gap. The CDR3 covers 17 residues. The CDR3 region has the DNA TGTGCCAGCAGCTTTTGGTCAGGCAGGGACAGCACAGATACGCAGTATTTT. It translates to CASSFWSGRDSTDTQYF.

This clonotype has at least ten counts. The CDR3 is CASSLGQISYNEQFF. The CDR3 DNA is TGTGCCAGCAGCTTGGGACAGATCTCCTACAATGAGCAGTTCTTC. The chain recombines TRBV5-5 with TRBJ2-1, with D perhaps matching TRBD1 (5 bases). Trimming took off 0 bases at V and 0 bases at J, with 7 bases between the two ends. CDR3 size: 15 residues. CDR1 and CDR2 (germline): SGHKS, YYEKEE (reference sequence).

Of note for this clonotype: One end of the junction does not line up with germline, which may come from a read error. This sequence joins TRBV30 and TRBJ1-1; D gene uncertain. This CDR3 is 13 amino acids long. Germline loops: CDR1 GTSNPN, CDR2 SVGIG (reference sequence). CDR3 bases: TGTGCCTGGAGTGTCTCGGACTACACTGACGCTTTCTTT. It specifies CAWSVSDYTDAFF.